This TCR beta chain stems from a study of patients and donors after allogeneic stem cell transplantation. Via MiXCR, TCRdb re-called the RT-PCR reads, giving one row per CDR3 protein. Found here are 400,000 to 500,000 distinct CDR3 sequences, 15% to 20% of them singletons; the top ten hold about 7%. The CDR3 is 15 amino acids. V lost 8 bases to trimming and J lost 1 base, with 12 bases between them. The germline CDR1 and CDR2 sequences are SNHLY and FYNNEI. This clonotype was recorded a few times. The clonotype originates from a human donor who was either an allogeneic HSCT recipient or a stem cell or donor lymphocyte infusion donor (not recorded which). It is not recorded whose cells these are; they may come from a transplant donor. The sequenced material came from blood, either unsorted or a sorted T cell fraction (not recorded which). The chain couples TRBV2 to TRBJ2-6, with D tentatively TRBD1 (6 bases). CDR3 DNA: TGTGCCAGCCGCTATACAGGGTCTGGGGCCAACGTCCTGACTTTC. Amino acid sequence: CASRYTGSGANVLTF.